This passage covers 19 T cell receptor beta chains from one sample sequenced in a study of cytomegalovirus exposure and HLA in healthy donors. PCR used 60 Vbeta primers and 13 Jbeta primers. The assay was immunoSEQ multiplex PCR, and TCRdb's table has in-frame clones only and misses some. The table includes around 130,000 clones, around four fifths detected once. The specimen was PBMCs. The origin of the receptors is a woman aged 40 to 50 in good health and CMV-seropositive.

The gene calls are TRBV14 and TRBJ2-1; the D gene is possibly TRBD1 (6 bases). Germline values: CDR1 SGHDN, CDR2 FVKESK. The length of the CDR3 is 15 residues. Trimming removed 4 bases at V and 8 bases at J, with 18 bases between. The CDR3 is CASSLTVTGRDEQFF. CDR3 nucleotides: TGTGCCAGCAGCCTCACCGTCACAGGGCGGGATGAGCAGTTCTTC.

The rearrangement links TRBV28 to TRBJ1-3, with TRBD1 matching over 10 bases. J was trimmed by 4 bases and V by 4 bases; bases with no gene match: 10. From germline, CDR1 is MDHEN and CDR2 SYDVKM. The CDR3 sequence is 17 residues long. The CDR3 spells CASSSGTGDSGGNTIYF. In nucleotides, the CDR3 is TGTGCCAGCAGTTCGGGGACAGGGGATTCGGGAGGAAACACCATATATTTT.

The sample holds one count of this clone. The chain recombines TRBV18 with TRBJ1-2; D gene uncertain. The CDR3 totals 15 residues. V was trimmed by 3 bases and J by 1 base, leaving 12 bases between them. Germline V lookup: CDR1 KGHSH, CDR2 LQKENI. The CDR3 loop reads CASSPSSGNNYGYTF. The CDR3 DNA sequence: TGTGCCAGCTCACCCTCCTCCGGGAATAACTATGGCTACACCTTC.

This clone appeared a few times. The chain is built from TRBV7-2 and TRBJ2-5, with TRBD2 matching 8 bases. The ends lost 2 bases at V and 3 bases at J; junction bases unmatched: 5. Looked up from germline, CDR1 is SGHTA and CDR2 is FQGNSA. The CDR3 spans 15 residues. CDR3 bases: TGTGCCAGCAGCTTAAACGGGAGGGCCGAAGAGACCCAGTACTTC. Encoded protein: CASSLNGRAEETQYF.

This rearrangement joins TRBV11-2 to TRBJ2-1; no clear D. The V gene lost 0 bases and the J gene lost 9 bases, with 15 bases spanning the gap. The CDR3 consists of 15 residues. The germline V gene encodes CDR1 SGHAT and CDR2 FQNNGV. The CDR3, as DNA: TGTGCCAGCAGCTTAGATCTGCGAGAATTTGGTGAGCAGTTCTTC. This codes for CASSLDLREFGEQFF.

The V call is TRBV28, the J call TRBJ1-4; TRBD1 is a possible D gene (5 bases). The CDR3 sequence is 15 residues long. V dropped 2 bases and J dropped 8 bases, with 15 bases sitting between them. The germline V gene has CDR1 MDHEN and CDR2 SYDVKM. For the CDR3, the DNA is TGTGCCAGCAGTTTAATCCCGGCCGGGGGGGAAAAACTGTTTTTT. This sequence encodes CASSLIPAGGEKLFF.

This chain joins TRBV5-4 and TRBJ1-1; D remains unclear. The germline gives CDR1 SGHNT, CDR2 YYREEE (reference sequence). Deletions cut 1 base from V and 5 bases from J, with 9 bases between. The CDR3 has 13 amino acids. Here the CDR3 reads CASSLTGFTEAFF. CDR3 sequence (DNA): TGTGCCAGCAGCTTGACCGGGTTTACTGAAGCTTTCTTT.

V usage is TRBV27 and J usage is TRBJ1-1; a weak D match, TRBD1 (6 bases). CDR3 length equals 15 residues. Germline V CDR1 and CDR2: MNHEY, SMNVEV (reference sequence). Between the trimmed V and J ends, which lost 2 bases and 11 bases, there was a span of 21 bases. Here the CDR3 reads CASSLGSGTYGGAFF. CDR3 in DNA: TGTGCCAGCAGTTTAGGAAGCGGGACATACGGAGGGGCTTTCTTT.

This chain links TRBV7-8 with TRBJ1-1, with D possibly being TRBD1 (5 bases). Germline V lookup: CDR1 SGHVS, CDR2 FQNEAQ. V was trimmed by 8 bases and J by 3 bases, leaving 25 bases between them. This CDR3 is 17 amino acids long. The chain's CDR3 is CASPVAGRLVLDTEAFF. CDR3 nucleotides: TGTGCCAGCCCCGTGGCAGGGCGGTTGGTGCTCGACACTGAAGCTTTCTTT.

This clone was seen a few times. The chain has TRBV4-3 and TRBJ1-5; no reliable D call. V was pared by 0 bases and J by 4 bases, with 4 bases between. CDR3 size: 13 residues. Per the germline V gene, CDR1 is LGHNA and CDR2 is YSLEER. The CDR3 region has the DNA TGCGCCAGCAGCCAAGATCGGAATCAGCCCCAGCATTTT. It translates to CASSQDRNQPQHF.

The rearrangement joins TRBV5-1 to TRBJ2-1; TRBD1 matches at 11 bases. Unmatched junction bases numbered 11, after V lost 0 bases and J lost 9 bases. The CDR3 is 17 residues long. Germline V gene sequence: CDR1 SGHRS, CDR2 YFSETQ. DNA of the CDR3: TGCGCCAGCAGCTTGGGACGAGGGACAGGGGGTAGCGGTGAGCAGTTCTTC. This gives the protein CASSLGRGTGGSGEQFF.

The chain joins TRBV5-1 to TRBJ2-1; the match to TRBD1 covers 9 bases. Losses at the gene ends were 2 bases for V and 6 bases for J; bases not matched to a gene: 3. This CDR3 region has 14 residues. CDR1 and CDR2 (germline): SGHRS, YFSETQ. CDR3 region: CASSLPGQGNEQFF. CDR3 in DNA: TGCGCCAGCAGCTTACCGGGACAGGGCAATGAGCAGTTCTTC.

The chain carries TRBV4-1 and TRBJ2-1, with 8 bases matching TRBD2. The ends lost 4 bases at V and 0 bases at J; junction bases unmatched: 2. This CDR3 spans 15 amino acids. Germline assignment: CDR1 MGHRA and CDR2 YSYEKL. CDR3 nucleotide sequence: TGCGCCAGCAGCCCCACTAGCGGCTCCTACAATGAGCAGTTCTTC. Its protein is CASSPTSGSYNEQFF.

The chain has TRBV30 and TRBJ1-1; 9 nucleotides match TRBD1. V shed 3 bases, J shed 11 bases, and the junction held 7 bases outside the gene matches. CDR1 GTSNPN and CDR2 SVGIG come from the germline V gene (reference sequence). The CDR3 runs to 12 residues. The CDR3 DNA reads TGTGCCTGGAGCCCAGGACAGGGGCGGGCTTTCTTT. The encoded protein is CAWSPGQGRAFF.

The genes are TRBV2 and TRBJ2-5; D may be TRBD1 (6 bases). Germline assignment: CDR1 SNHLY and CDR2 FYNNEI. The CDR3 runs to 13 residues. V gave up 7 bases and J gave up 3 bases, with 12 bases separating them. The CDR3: CASTLQGKETQYF. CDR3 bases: TGTGCCAGCACTCTACAGGGAAAAGAGACCCAGTACTTC.

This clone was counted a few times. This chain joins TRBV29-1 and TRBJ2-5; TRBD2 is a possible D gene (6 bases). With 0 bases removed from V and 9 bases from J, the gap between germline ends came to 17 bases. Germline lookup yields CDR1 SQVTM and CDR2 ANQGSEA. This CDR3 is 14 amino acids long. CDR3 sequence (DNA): TGCAGCGTTGAAGAGGGGCTGAGCGGGTCGTCCCAGTACTTC. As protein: CSVEEGLSGSSQYF.

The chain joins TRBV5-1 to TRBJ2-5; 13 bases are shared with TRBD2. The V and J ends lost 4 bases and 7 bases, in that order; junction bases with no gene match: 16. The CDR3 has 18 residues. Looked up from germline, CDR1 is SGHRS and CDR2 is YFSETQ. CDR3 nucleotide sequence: TGCGCCAGCAGCCAGGGGACTAGCGGGGTCCCCCGGGGGCTGACCCAGTACTTC. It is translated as CASSQGTSGVPRGLTQYF.

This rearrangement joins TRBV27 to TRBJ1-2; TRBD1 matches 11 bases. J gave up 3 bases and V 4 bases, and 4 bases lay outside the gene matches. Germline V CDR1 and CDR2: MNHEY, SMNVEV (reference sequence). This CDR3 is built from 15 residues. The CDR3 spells CASSSRDRGYYGYTF. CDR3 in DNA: TGTGCCAGCAGTTCCCGGGACAGGGGGTACTATGGCTACACCTTC.

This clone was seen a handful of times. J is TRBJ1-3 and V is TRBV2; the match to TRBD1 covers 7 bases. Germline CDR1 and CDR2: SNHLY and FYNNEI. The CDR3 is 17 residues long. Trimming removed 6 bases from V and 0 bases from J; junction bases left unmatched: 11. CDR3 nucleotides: TGTGCCAGCAGCCGAACGCCCCGGGACAGCTCTGGAAACACCATATATTTT. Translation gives CASSRTPRDSSGNTIYF.